This T cell receptor beta chain was retrieved from a study of blood T cell repertoires in COVID-19. Study details: From the United States, Italy and Spain came samples of acute and convalescent COVID-19. The cDNA or gDNA used as material had been derived from T cells, B-cell-depleted T cells, or PBMCs.

Study processing details: The authors estimated nucleated cell counts from reference gene primer amplification. TCRdb's table, derived via immunoSEQ multiplex PCR, lists solely in-frame clones and lacks some. V and J calls and clone size are as listed in that table; D and trimming were resolved from the DNA. The sample consists of around 200,000 clones, around 83% of them appearing once. CDR1 and CDR2 from the germline V gene are MNHEY and SVGAGI. The CDR3 consists of 14 residues. The trim removed 3 bases at V and 7 bases at J, leaving 7 bases unmatched. The receptor comes from a man over 45 with active or convalescent COVID-19. Sequenced material: peripheral blood. V gene TRBV6-5 combines with J gene TRBJ1-2; 8 nucleotides match TRBD1. CDR3 loop: CASSYRTGGGGYTF. The CDR3, as DNA: TGTGCCAGCAGTTATCGTACAGGGGGGGGTGGCTACACCTTC.